The rows below give T cell receptor beta chains drawn from one sample of a study of blood T cell repertoires in COVID-19. Clones were read by immunoSEQ multiplex PCR, and TCRdb kept only the in-frame ones, dropping some. The repertoire holds around 100,000 clones, with around two thirds as singletons. The specimen sequenced was peripheral blood. Source of these receptors: a man aged 65 to 85 with COVID-19, enrolled during active disease. The CDR3 runs from the conserved cysteine through the conserved F or W. D genes are given only for firm matches. The size entry is marked missing in some rows and otherwise reads once, few, many or a size class.

j_gene: TRBJ1-2
d_gene: -
v_gene: TRBV6-5
abundance: -
CDR3nt: TGTGCCAGCAGAAACCAGGGATTTAACTATGGCTACACCTTC
CDR3aa: CASRNQGFNYGYTF

j_gene: TRBJ2-7
d_gene: TRBD2
v_gene: TRBV29-1
abundance: few
CDR3nt: TGCAGCGTTGAAGATCCGGGTAGCGGGCCGACCTACGAGCAGTACTTC
CDR3aa: CSVEDPGSGPTYEQYF

j_gene: TRBJ2-6
d_gene: -
v_gene: TRBV7-3
abundance: -
CDR3nt: TGTGCCAGCAGCCTAACCGTGGGGGCTATAACCTCTGGGGCCAACGTCCTGACTTTC
CDR3aa: CASSLTVGAITSGANVLTF

j_gene: TRBJ2-2
d_gene: TRBD1
v_gene: TRBV23-1
abundance: -
CDR3nt: TGCGCCAGCGGTTCCACAGGGACAGTGGACACCGGGGAGCTGTTTTTT
CDR3aa: CASGSTGTVDTGELFF

j_gene: TRBJ2-1
d_gene: -
v_gene: TRBV7-8
abundance: once
CDR3nt: TGTGCCAGCAGCTCCTCTCTCGGGAATGAGCAGTTCTTC
CDR3aa: CASSSSLGNEQFF

j_gene: TRBJ1-4
d_gene: -
v_gene: TRBV9
abundance: -
CDR3nt: TGTGCCAGCAGCGTAGGGAGTAATGAAAAACTGTTTTTT
CDR3aa: CASSVGSNEKLFF

j_gene: TRBJ2-7
d_gene: TRBD1
v_gene: TRBV28
abundance: -
CDR3nt: TGTGCCAGCAGTCCCCACAGGGGACGTGGCTACGAGCAGTACTTC
CDR3aa: CASSPHRGRGYEQYF

j_gene: TRBJ2-1
d_gene: TRBD2
v_gene: TRBV20-1
abundance: -
CDR3nt: TGCAGTGCTAGTGCCGGGACTAGCGGCTTAGGGGAGCAGTTCTTC
CDR3aa: CSASAGTSGLGEQFF

j_gene: TRBJ2-3
d_gene: TRBD2
v_gene: TRBV6-6
abundance: -
CDR3nt: TGTGCCAGCAGTTCCCCGGGGGGGTTCGCAGATACGCAGTATTTT
CDR3aa: CASSSPGGFADTQYF

j_gene: TRBJ2-3
d_gene: -
v_gene: TRBV9
abundance: -
CDR3nt: TGTGCCAGCACTACTTCCCGGGTCTCCACCACAGATACGCAGTATTTT
CDR3aa: CASTTSRVSTTDTQYF

j_gene: TRBJ2-1
d_gene: -
v_gene: TRBV9
abundance: -
CDR3nt: TGTGCCAGCAGCTTAGAGCGGGAGCAGTTCTTC
CDR3aa: CASSLEREQFF

j_gene: TRBJ1-1
d_gene: TRBD1
v_gene: TRBV5-1
abundance: -
CDR3nt: TGCGCCAGCAGCTTAGACAGGGGGAACACTGAAGCTTTCTTT
CDR3aa: CASSLDRGNTEAFF

j_gene: TRBJ1-1
d_gene: -
v_gene: TRBV7-9
abundance: -
CDR3nt: TGTGCCAGCAGCTGGTCGGGGAGGGCGGACACTGAAGCTTTCTTT
CDR3aa: CASSWSGRADTEAFF

j_gene: TRBJ2-2
d_gene: -
v_gene: TRBV28
abundance: -
CDR3nt: TGTGCCAGCAGTTCGGGACTTAGAGGCACCGGGGAGCTGTTTTTT
CDR3aa: CASSSGLRGTGELFF

j_gene: TRBJ1-1
d_gene: -
v_gene: TRBV28
abundance: few
CDR3nt: TGTGCCAGCAGTTTAGGGACATACAACACTGAAGCTTTCTTT
CDR3aa: CASSLGTYNTEAFF

j_gene: TRBJ1-1
d_gene: -
v_gene: TRBV11-3
abundance: -
CDR3nt: TGTGCCAGCAGCTTAGAATCCAGGACTGGAGCTTTCTTT
CDR3aa: CASSLESRTGAFF

j_gene: TRBJ1-6
d_gene: TRBD1
v_gene: TRBV24-1
abundance: -
CDR3nt: TGTGCCACCAGACGACAGGGGAGCTCCTATAATTCACCCCTCCACTTT
CDR3aa: CATRRQGSSYNSPLHF

j_gene: TRBJ2-5
d_gene: -
v_gene: TRBV3-1/TRBV3-2
abundance: -
CDR3nt: TGTGCCAGCAGCCAAGATAAGGCAGGGGTAGGAGGAGAGACCCAGTACTTC
CDR3aa: CASSQDKAGVGGETQYF

j_gene: TRBJ1-5
d_gene: -
v_gene: TRBV5-1
abundance: -
CDR3nt: TGCGCCAGCAGCCCCCTAGGAGGGGACAATCAGCCCCAGCATTTT
CDR3aa: CASSPLGGDNQPQHF

j_gene: TRBJ1-5
d_gene: TRBD1
v_gene: TRBV28
abundance: -
CDR3nt: TGTGCCAGCAGTTTGTCAGGGGGCATTCAGCCCCAGCATTTT
CDR3aa: CASSLSGGIQPQHF

j_gene: TRBJ2-5
d_gene: -
v_gene: TRBV28
abundance: -
CDR3nt: TGTGCCAGCAGGGGCCAGTTCCTCCAAGAGACCCAGTACTTC
CDR3aa: CASRGQFLQETQYF

j_gene: TRBJ1-2
d_gene: TRBD1
v_gene: TRBV5-4
abundance: -
CDR3nt: TGTGCCAGCAGCTTGGATCCGGGACAGGGGTCCGGCTACACCTTC
CDR3aa: CASSLDPGQGSGYTF

j_gene: TRBJ2-1
d_gene: TRBD2
v_gene: TRBV19
abundance: few
CDR3nt: TGTGCCAGTAGTTCGCGGGAGGCCAATGAGCAGTTCTTC
CDR3aa: CASSSREANEQFF

j_gene: TRBJ1-6
d_gene: TRBD1
v_gene: TRBV27
abundance: -
CDR3nt: TGTGCCAGCAGACCGGGACAGCGCTATAATTCACCCCTCCACTTT
CDR3aa: CASRPGQRYNSPLHF

j_gene: TRBJ2-3
d_gene: -
v_gene: TRBV30
abundance: few
CDR3nt: TGTGCCTGGAGTGGTCTCCGACTACGGCGGACAGATACGCAGTATTTT
CDR3aa: CAWSGLRLRRTDTQYF

j_gene: TRBJ1-2
d_gene: -
v_gene: TRBV14
abundance: -
CDR3nt: TGTGCCAGCAGCCAACGCACTTATGGCTACACCTTC
CDR3aa: CASSQRTYGYTF

j_gene: TRBJ1-6
d_gene: TRBD1
v_gene: TRBV11-2
abundance: few
CDR3nt: TGTGCCAGCAGCCTTAGGACAGGGGCCAATTCACCCCTCCACTTT
CDR3aa: CASSLRTGANSPLHF

j_gene: TRBJ2-7
d_gene: TRBD2
v_gene: TRBV27
abundance: many
CDR3nt: TGTGCCAGCAGTCCCTTCCTAGCGGGAGGGCTCTCCGAGCAGTACTTC
CDR3aa: CASSPFLAGGLSEQYF

j_gene: TRBJ2-3
d_gene: TRBD2
v_gene: TRBV7-6
abundance: -
CDR3nt: TGTGCCAGCAGTTCATTCGGGACTAGCCTCACAGATACGCAGTATTTT
CDR3aa: CASSSFGTSLTDTQYF

j_gene: TRBJ1-4
d_gene: -
v_gene: TRBV20-1
abundance: -
CDR3nt: TGCAGTGCTAGTTGGGCAGTCACTAATGAAAAACTGTTTTTT
CDR3aa: CSASWAVTNEKLFF

j_gene: TRBJ1-1
d_gene: -
v_gene: TRBV18
abundance: -
CDR3nt: TGTGCCAGCTCACCCCAAAACATGAACACTGAAGCTTTCTTT
CDR3aa: CASSPQNMNTEAFF

j_gene: TRBJ2-5
d_gene: -
v_gene: TRBV24-1
abundance: -
CDR3nt: TGTGCCACCAGTGACCCAAGCGGCGGTAACCAAGAGACCCAGTACTTC
CDR3aa: CATSDPSGGNQETQYF

j_gene: TRBJ2-7
d_gene: -
v_gene: TRBV5-1
abundance: -
CDR3nt: TGCGCCAGCAGCCCCCAGAGTAGGGGTGTATCCTACGAGCAGTACTTC
CDR3aa: CASSPQSRGVSYEQYF

j_gene: TRBJ2-3
d_gene: -
v_gene: TRBV10-3
abundance: -
CDR3nt: TGTGCCATCAGTGATCCTGGTGGGGTAGCCGGGAACACAGATACGCAGTATTTT
CDR3aa: CAISDPGGVAGNTDTQYF

j_gene: TRBJ1-5
d_gene: TRBD1
v_gene: TRBV29-1
abundance: -
CDR3nt: TGCAGCGTATTAGGACAGGGGGCAAGTCAGCCCCAGCATTTT
CDR3aa: CSVLGQGASQPQHF

j_gene: TRBJ1-2
d_gene: TRBD1
v_gene: TRBV4-3
abundance: -
CDR3nt: TGCGCCAGCAGCCAAGAGTACAGGGGTTGGAGTTATGGCTACACCTTC
CDR3aa: CASSQEYRGWSYGYTF

j_gene: TRBJ1-1
d_gene: -
v_gene: TRBV2
abundance: -
CDR3nt: TGTGCCAGCAGTGAACTACAGGGGAACACTGAAGCTTTCTTT
CDR3aa: CASSELQGNTEAFF

j_gene: TRBJ2-1
d_gene: TRBD2
v_gene: TRBV28
abundance: -
CDR3nt: TGTGCCAGCAGTTTACTAGCGGGAGTTAAAAATGAGCAGTTCTTC
CDR3aa: CASSLLAGVKNEQFF

j_gene: TRBJ2-2
d_gene: TRBD1
v_gene: TRBV19
abundance: -
CDR3nt: TGTGCCAGTAGGAGGGGGCGGACCGGGGAGCTGTTTTTT
CDR3aa: CASRRGRTGELFF

j_gene: TRBJ2-7
d_gene: TRBD1
v_gene: TRBV28
abundance: -
CDR3nt: TGTGCCAGCAGTTTAGGGACAGGGGTTATCTCCTACGAGCAGTACTTC
CDR3aa: CASSLGTGVISYEQYF

j_gene: TRBJ1-2
d_gene: -
v_gene: TRBV18
abundance: -
CDR3nt: TGTGCCAGCTCACCTTCTGTCCAGGGCTATGGCTACACCTTC
CDR3aa: CASSPSVQGYGYTF

j_gene: TRBJ1-2
d_gene: TRBD1
v_gene: TRBV28
abundance: once
CDR3nt: TGTGCCAGCAGTACGACAGGGGGCTTGGATGGCTACACCTTC
CDR3aa: CASSTTGGLDGYTF

j_gene: TRBJ2-5
d_gene: TRBD1
v_gene: TRBV28
abundance: -
CDR3nt: TGTGCCAGCAGTTTACAGGGGGCCCAAGAGACCCAGTACTTC
CDR3aa: CASSLQGAQETQYF

j_gene: TRBJ1-2
d_gene: TRBD1
v_gene: TRBV5-1
abundance: -
CDR3nt: TGCGCCAGCAGCCTGACAGGGTTTACTAACTATGGCTACACCTTC
CDR3aa: CASSLTGFTNYGYTF

j_gene: TRBJ2-7
d_gene: -
v_gene: TRBV5-1
abundance: once
CDR3nt: TGCGCCAGCAGCTTGGACAGCCTCTCCTACGAGCAGTACTTC
CDR3aa: CASSLDSLSYEQYF

j_gene: TRBJ2-2
d_gene: TRBD2
v_gene: TRBV9
abundance: few
CDR3nt: TGTGCCAGCAGCGTAGACAGCGGGAGGAACACCGGGGAGCTGTTTTTT
CDR3aa: CASSVDSGRNTGELFF

j_gene: TRBJ2-5
d_gene: TRBD1
v_gene: TRBV18
abundance: -
CDR3nt: TGTGCCAGCTCACCGCGACAGGGGCGTTGGGAGACCCAGTACTTC
CDR3aa: CASSPRQGRWETQYF

j_gene: TRBJ2-2
d_gene: -
v_gene: TRBV3-1/TRBV3-2
abundance: -
CDR3nt: TGTGCCAGCAGCCAAGCGGCGGGGAACACCGGGGAGCTGTTTTTT
CDR3aa: CASSQAAGNTGELFF

j_gene: TRBJ1-4
d_gene: -
v_gene: TRBV12-3/TRBV12-4
abundance: -
CDR3nt: TGTGCCAGCAGCTTCAATGAAAAACTGTTTTTT
CDR3aa: CASSFNEKLFF

j_gene: TRBJ1-2
d_gene: TRBD1
v_gene: TRBV2
abundance: -
CDR3nt: TGTGCCAGCCAACCACAGGGGATCAACTATGGCTACACCTTC
CDR3aa: CASQPQGINYGYTF

j_gene: TRBJ2-2
d_gene: TRBD2
v_gene: TRBV6-2/TRBV6-3
abundance: -
CDR3nt: TGTGCCAGCAGCCTAGCGGCTTTCACCGGGGAGCTGTTTTTT
CDR3aa: CASSLAAFTGELFF

j_gene: TRBJ1-5
d_gene: TRBD1
v_gene: TRBV5-5
abundance: -
CDR3nt: TGTGCCAGCAGCTTTGACAGGGTTAGTCAGCCCCAGCATTTT
CDR3aa: CASSFDRVSQPQHF

j_gene: TRBJ2-7
d_gene: -
v_gene: TRBV11-1
abundance: -
CDR3nt: TGTGCCAGCAGCTCAGGGGTAGTTGCGGGTTACGAGCAGTACTTC
CDR3aa: CASSSGVVAGYEQYF

j_gene: TRBJ1-2
d_gene: TRBD1
v_gene: TRBV30
abundance: -
CDR3nt: TGTGCCGTAAAGCAGGGGGCCCTGGTCATTGGCTACACCTTC
CDR3aa: CAVKQGALVIGYTF

j_gene: TRBJ1-6
d_gene: TRBD1
v_gene: TRBV11-2
abundance: -
CDR3nt: TGTGCCAGCAGCTTAGAAGAGACAGGGCGGACACCCCTCCACTTT
CDR3aa: CASSLEETGRTPLHF